This TCR beta chain was sequenced for a study of T cells in Graves' hyperthyroidism and ophthalmopathy. General study results and limits: Blood samples included most of the expanded thyroid clonotypes exceeding 0.001.

To note about this clonotype: What it recognizes is unknown.

Those patients with uncontrolled infection, other autoimmune disease, pregnancy or lactation were excluded. Based on clinical symptoms, serum thyroxine and TRAb, thyroid ultrasound and orbital computed tomography, diagnoses were reached. TCR beta CDR3 regions were amplified from RNA. First-round RT-PCR with HTBI primers amplified the TCR CDR3 region. In TCRdb, the multiplex PCR reads were re-called with MiXCR into one record per CDR3 protein. The sample lists roughly 660,000 distinct CDR3 sequences; around a sixth were seen once. In germline, CDR1 is LNHDA, CDR2 SQIVND (reference sequence). The CDR3 consists of 13 residues. J lost 2 bases, V lost 5 bases, and 3 bases had no gene match.

The source is a man aged 45-65 years with Graves' hyperthyroidism. This sequence joins TRBV19 and TRBJ2-7; 7 bases agree with TRBD1. Sequenced material: blood. CDR3 loop: CASSHRGAYEQYF. The CDR3 nucleotides read TGTGCCAGTAGTCACAGGGGTGCCTACGAGCAGTACTTC.